The 4 T cell receptor beta chains reported below all come from one sample, sequenced in a study of brain T cells in children with intractable seizures. Using immunoSEQ multiplex PCR, the repertoire was profiled, and TCRdb retains in-frame clones only, with some absent. This sample carries 110,000 or so clones, approximately 94% of them seen once, and the ten largest clones take around 4.1%. Material: peripheral blood, obtained at surgery. The receptors were gathered from a boy younger than two with hemimegalencephaly and intractable seizures.

The V and J genes are TRBV24-1 and TRBJ1-2; no firm D call. V shed 1 base and J shed 7 bases, with 9 bases lying between them. Germline assignment: CDR1 KGHDR and CDR2 SFDVKD. This CDR3 comprises 13 residues. This CDR3 reads CATSDLRSSGYTF. The CDR3 DNA follows: TGTGCCACCAGTGATTTACGGTCCAGTGGCTACACCTTC.

This clone was seen just once. V and J are TRBV28 and TRBJ2-7; maybe TRBD1 (6 bases). Germline assignment: CDR1 MDHEN and CDR2 SYDVKM. V was shortened by 2 bases and J by 3 bases, with 14 bases between the two germline ends. The CDR3 runs 15 residues. The CDR3 spells CASSLAGLQGYEQYF. CDR3 in DNA: TGTGCCAGCAGTTTAGCCGGCTTACAGGGCTACGAGCAGTACTTC.

This chain connects TRBV5-4 to TRBJ2-1, with a possible D match to TRBD1 (7 bases). The CDR3 is made up of 17 amino acids. V gave up 1 base and J gave up 5 bases, with 19 bases separating them. CDR1 is SGHNT, CDR2 YYREEE, per germline (reference sequence). The CDR3 DNA follows: TGTGCCAGCAGCTTGAGTTTCGGGCGCGGGACAGACAATGAGCAGTTCTTC. It codes for CASSLSFGRGTDNEQFF.

The V gene is TRBV5-1, the J gene TRBJ1-2; D gene unclear. V lost 4 bases and J lost 6, with 13 bases in between. Germline V gene lookup returns CDR1 SGHRS and CDR2 YFSETQ. This CDR3 is 13 amino acids long. The CDR3 nucleotides are TGCGCCAGCAGCCCCATACCGGGAGATGGCTACACCTTC. Translating it yields CASSPIPGDGYTF.